This T cell receptor beta chain derives from a study of T cells after yellow fever vaccination (dated by TCRdb to the late 2010s). Regarding the study in general: The SMART-Seq v4 Ultra Low Input RNA kit was used to prepare libraries from fractions with low cell numbers. To follow T-cell clones before and after both primary and booster YFV17D yellow fever vaccination, bulk TCR alpha and beta repertoires underwent longitudinal sequencing. Two healthy male donors, one aged 18 to 30 and one aged 30 to 40 years, made up the cohort. Blood was drawn at multiple timepoints before and after primary and secondary immunization, with bulk PBMC replicates and cell subsets isolated.

Sequencing took place on an Illumina NovaSeq 6000. TCR cDNA was synthesized by 5'RACE template switching, which introduced a universal primer site and unique molecular identifiers. Priming of cDNA synthesis was performed from both the TCR alpha and TCR beta constant segments. Libraries were amplified in two PCR steps, with sample barcodes and sequencing adapters added in the second step. Sequencing of libraries was done on Illumina HiSeq 2500 (2x100 bp) or NovaSeq (2x150 bp). The source study handled its data this way. Reads were demultiplexed and collapsed into UMI consensus sequences with MIGEC, and V(D)J alignment was performed with MiXCR. Vaccine-responding clonotypes were identified with edgeR using replicate PBMC samples, with FDR below 0.01 and a log2 fold change above 5 up to day 15 being required. Each bulk clonotype received a CD4 or CD8 identity based on whether the sequenced CD4 or CD8 repertoire contained that clonotype at higher abundance. The raw public reads went through TCRdb reprocessing: fastp at Q25, MiXCR clone calling, in-frame beta chains kept. Rows with a matching CDR3 protein are joined into one entry that keeps the most common DNA and genes. The V and J calls and clone size are TCRdb's, not the authors'. This sample has 300,000 or so distinct CDR3 sequences in its table, and roughly 4% of those were observed once. The top ten hold roughly a quarter of the sample.

Reading the label with the study, this specimen's treatment or condition is: live attenuated yellow fever vaccine strain. At each blood-draw timepoint, two biological replicates of bulk PBMCs were obtained. PBMCs were isolated from peripheral blood using a standard Ficoll-Paque protocol. TriZol was used to extract RNA from bulk PBMCs, from CD4 and CD8 fractions, and from dextramer-positive and dextramer-negative fractions. V loses 4 bases, J loses 3 bases, and the germline ends lie 16 bases apart. Reading from cysteine to phenylalanine, the CDR3 counts 16 amino acids. Solely the CDR3 DNA is kept, with 48 bases framed from the first base. The germline V gene gives CDR1 as MNHEY and CDR2 as SVGEGT. This clonotype appeared a few times. Its antigen target is currently unknown. It has no much larger one-base neighbor in the sample; base qualities were not kept. What the work shows at the level of the full study, not this receptor alone: The secondary T-cell response was weaker than the primary response but faster, peaking on day 5 instead of day 15. After the booster, most clones that had expanded after primary vaccination were detected again (nearly 98% of CD4 and around 88% of CD8), suggesting broad maintenance of memory. Only two donors were included in the study, so the extent to which the findings can be generalized is limited. A small fraction of clonotypes showed up in both the CD4 and CD8 compartments, probably as a result of convergent recombination. FACS-sorted repertoires could contain abundant contaminating clonotypes from the bulk population, so computational filtering was required.

The TCR originated in a man between 18 and 29 years old who received the YFV17D yellow fever vaccine. This receptor chain uses TRBV6-2 or TRBV6-3 and TRBJ2-4; TRBD2 could be the D gene, as 5 bases match. The sequenced sample was PBMCs, obtained 5 days after the yellow fever booster vaccination. The bases read TGTGCCAGCAGTTTAGGGTGGAAGAGCGGCAAAAACATTCAGTACTTC. Its protein is CASSLGWKSGKNIQYF.